A selection of T cell receptor beta chains follows, all from one sample in a study of regulatory T cells in long-lasting Graves disease. From the multiplex PCR reads, TCRdb called clonotypes with MiXCR, one entry per CDR3 protein. The sample includes 200,000 to 250,000 distinct CDR3 sequences, around 16% of them seen just once. Sequences were derived from peripheral blood mononuclear cells (PBMCs), sampled at new diagnosis, from a patient treated with antithyroid drugs. The receptors come from a female donor with Graves disease. CDR3s include the opening cysteine and the closing phenylalanine or tryptophan. The order of the fields is D gene, J gene, V gene, clone size, CDR3 DNA, CDR3 protein. A D gene is named only where the DNA matches it firmly. Size values are once, few and many counts, or a class for expanded clones, and some rows have none.

D gene: TRBD1; J gene: TRBJ1-6; V gene: TRBV6-2/TRBV6-3; clone size: many; CDR3 DNA: TGTGCCAGCAGTTACAGGGGGCATGGTAATTCACCCCTCCACTTT; CDR3 protein: CASSYRGHGNSPLHF
D gene: -; J gene: TRBJ1-5; V gene: TRBV19; clone size: few; CDR3 DNA: TGTGCCAGTAGGCTGGACAGTAGCAATCAGCCCCAGCATTTT; CDR3 protein: CASRLDSSNQPQHF
D gene: TRBD2; J gene: TRBJ2-3; V gene: TRBV6-2/TRBV6-3; clone size: many; CDR3 DNA: TGTGCCAGCAGTACAGAGCGGGAGCAGGGAGATACGCAGTATTTT; CDR3 protein: CASSTEREQGDTQYF
D gene: TRBD1; J gene: TRBJ2-3; V gene: TRBV7-2; clone size: -; CDR3 DNA: TGTGCCAGCAGCTTAGCCGCGACAGGGTTCCACACAGATACGCAGTATTTT; CDR3 protein: CASSLAATGFHTDTQYF
D gene: TRBD2; J gene: TRBJ2-3; V gene: TRBV11-2; clone size: -; CDR3 DNA: TGTGCCAGCAGCTCCAATAGCGGGAGAGGAGATACGCAGTATTTT; CDR3 protein: CASSSNSGRGDTQYF
D gene: -; J gene: TRBJ2-7; V gene: TRBV7-8; clone size: many; CDR3 DNA: TGTGCCAGCAGCTTAAACAAGGGGGGCGAGCAGTACTTC; CDR3 protein: CASSLNKGGEQYF
D gene: TRBD2; J gene: TRBJ2-1; V gene: TRBV10-2; clone size: many; CDR3 DNA: TGCGCCAGCAGTGAGTCGGGCGGGAGTGCAAATGAGCAGTTCTTC; CDR3 protein: CASSESGGSANEQFF
D gene: -; J gene: TRBJ2-2; V gene: TRBV20-1; clone size: many; CDR3 DNA: TGCAGTGCTAGGACAGCCGGACAGACGAACACCGGGGAGCTGTTTTTT; CDR3 protein: CSARTAGQTNTGELFF
D gene: -; J gene: TRBJ2-5; V gene: TRBV11-2; clone size: many; CDR3 DNA: TGTGCCAGCAGCTTGCACTCTGGGGAGACCCAGTACTTC; CDR3 protein: CASSLHSGETQYF
D gene: TRBD2; J gene: TRBJ2-1; V gene: TRBV19; clone size: few; CDR3 DNA: TGTGCCAGCTCGCGTGTTGCGGGAGGATCTTACAATGAGCAGTTCTTC; CDR3 protein: CASSRVAGGSYNEQFF
D gene: TRBD2; J gene: TRBJ2-2; V gene: TRBV6-2/TRBV6-3; clone size: many; CDR3 DNA: TGTGCCAGCAGTTCCACGGGACTAGTGACCGGGGAGCTGTTTTTT; CDR3 protein: CASSSTGLVTGELFF
D gene: -; J gene: TRBJ1-5; V gene: TRBV10-3; clone size: few; CDR3 DNA: TGTGCCATCAGTGATGACAGTAGCAATCAGCCCCAGCATTTT; CDR3 protein: CAISDDSSNQPQHF
D gene: TRBD2; J gene: TRBJ2-2; V gene: TRBV24-1; clone size: many; CDR3 DNA: TGTGCCACCAGTGATCAATATAGGACTAGCGGGAGTACCGGGGAGCTGTTTTTT; CDR3 protein: CATSDQYRTSGSTGELFF
D gene: TRBD2; J gene: TRBJ2-7; V gene: TRBV7-3; clone size: once; CDR3 DNA: TGTGCCAGCAGCACCCAGACTAGCGGGAGGGCCGGGTACGAGCAGTACTTC; CDR3 protein: CASSTQTSGRAGYEQYF
D gene: -; J gene: TRBJ1-2; V gene: TRBV20-1; clone size: many; CDR3 DNA: TGCAGTGCTAGAGAACAGCCCAGTCGGGGCTACACCTTC; CDR3 protein: CSAREQPSRGYTF
D gene: -; J gene: TRBJ1-1; V gene: TRBV11-2; clone size: -; CDR3 DNA: TGTGCCAGCAGCTTAAGGGGGGGGGCTGAAGCTTTCTTT; CDR3 protein: CASSLRGGAEAFF
D gene: -; J gene: TRBJ2-5; V gene: TRBV9; clone size: -; CDR3 DNA: TGTGCCAGCAGCGAGCGGCTTTCTCAAGAGACCCAGTACTTC; CDR3 protein: CASSERLSQETQYF
D gene: -; J gene: TRBJ1-1; V gene: TRBV5-4; clone size: few; CDR3 DNA: TGTGCCAGCAGCCTCCAGGATTCCCTTGGAGCTTTCTTT; CDR3 protein: CASSLQDSLGAFF
D gene: -; J gene: TRBJ2-1; V gene: TRBV7-3; clone size: many; CDR3 DNA: TGTGCCAGCAGCCTAAGCCGCGACAATGAGCAGTTCTTC; CDR3 protein: CASSLSRDNEQFF
D gene: TRBD1; J gene: TRBJ1-2; V gene: TRBV20-1; clone size: many; CDR3 DNA: TGCAGTGCTAGAGTTGGACAGGGGCTGGGTGGCTACACCTTC; CDR3 protein: CSARVGQGLGGYTF
D gene: -; J gene: TRBJ1-3; V gene: TRBV12-3/TRBV12-4; clone size: many; CDR3 DNA: TGTGCCAGCAGTTTATGGGGAAACACCATATATTTT; CDR3 protein: CASSLWGNTIYF
D gene: -; J gene: TRBJ2-7; V gene: TRBV12-3/TRBV12-4; clone size: many; CDR3 DNA: TGTGCCAGCAGTCCGTGGGGGCTAGCGGAGAACTACGAGCAGTACTTC; CDR3 protein: CASSPWGLAENYEQYF
D gene: -; J gene: TRBJ1-2; V gene: TRBV2; clone size: -; CDR3 DNA: TGTGCCGGCAGTGACCCGACCAACCCGTTTAACTATGGCTACACCTTC; CDR3 protein: CAGSDPTNPFNYGYTF
D gene: TRBD2; J gene: TRBJ2-7; V gene: TRBV11-3; clone size: many; CDR3 DNA: TGTGCCAGCAGCTTAGTGGGAGCGGGAGTCAGCTCCTACGAGCAGTACTTC; CDR3 protein: CASSLVGAGVSSYEQYF
D gene: -; J gene: TRBJ1-3; V gene: TRBV14; clone size: many; CDR3 DNA: TGTGCCAGCAGCCCCGGGAGCTTCTCTGGAAACACCATATATTTT; CDR3 protein: CASSPGSFSGNTIYF
D gene: TRBD1; J gene: TRBJ1-3; V gene: TRBV30; clone size: many; CDR3 DNA: TGTGCCTGGAGTGGGACAGGGAGAGGAAACACCATATATTTT; CDR3 protein: CAWSGTGRGNTIYF
D gene: TRBD1; J gene: TRBJ2-3; V gene: TRBV6-1; clone size: many; CDR3 DNA: TGTGCCAGCACCCCATCCCGGGACAGAAATACAGATACGCAGTATTTT; CDR3 protein: CASTPSRDRNTDTQYF